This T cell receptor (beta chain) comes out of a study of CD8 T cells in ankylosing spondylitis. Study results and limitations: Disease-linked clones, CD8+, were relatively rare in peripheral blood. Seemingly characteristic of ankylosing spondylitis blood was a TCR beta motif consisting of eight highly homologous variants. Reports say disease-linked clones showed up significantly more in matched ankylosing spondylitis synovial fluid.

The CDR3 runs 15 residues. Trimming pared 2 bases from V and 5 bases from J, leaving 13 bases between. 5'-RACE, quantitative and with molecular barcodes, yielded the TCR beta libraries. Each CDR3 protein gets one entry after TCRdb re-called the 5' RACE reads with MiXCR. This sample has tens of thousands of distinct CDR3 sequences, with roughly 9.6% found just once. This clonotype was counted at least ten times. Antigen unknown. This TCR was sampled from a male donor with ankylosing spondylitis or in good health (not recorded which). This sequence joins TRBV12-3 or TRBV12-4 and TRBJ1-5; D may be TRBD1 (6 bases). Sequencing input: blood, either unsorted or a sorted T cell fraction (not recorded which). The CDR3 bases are TGTGCCAGCAGTTTACAGGGGTTCCGTGATCAGCCCCAGCATTTT. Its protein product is CASSLQGFRDQPQHF.